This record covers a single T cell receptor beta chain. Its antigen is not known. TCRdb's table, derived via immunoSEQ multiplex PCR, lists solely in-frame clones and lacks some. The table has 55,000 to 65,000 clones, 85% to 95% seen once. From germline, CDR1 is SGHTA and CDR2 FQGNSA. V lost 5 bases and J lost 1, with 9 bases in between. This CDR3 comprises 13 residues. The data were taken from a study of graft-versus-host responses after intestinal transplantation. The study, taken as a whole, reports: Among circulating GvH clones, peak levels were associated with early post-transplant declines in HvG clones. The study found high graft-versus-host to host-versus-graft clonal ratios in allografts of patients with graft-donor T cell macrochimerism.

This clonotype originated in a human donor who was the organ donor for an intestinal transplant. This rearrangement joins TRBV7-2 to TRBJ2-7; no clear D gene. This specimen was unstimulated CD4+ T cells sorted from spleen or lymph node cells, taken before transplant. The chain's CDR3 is CASSHKVSYEQYF. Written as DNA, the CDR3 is TGTGCCAGCAGCCACAAGGTATCCTACGAGCAGTACTTC. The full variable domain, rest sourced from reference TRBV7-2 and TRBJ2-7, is GAGVSQSPSNKVTEKGKDVELRCDPISGHTALYWYRQSLGQGLEFLIYFQGNSAPDKSGLPSDRFSAERTGGSVSTLTIQRTQQEDSAVYLCASSHKVSYEQYFGPGTRLTVT.